This T cell receptor (beta chain) was retrieved from a study of T cell repertoires in cytomegalovirus infection. Study in general: Based on public TCR beta signatures, there were indications of CMV infection and of a matching HLA type.

TCRdb processed the reads anew with MiXCR; each CDR3 protein has one entry. The sample includes around 440,000 distinct CDR3 sequences, approximately 10% of them seen just once. Germline loops: CDR1 SGHTA, CDR2 FQGNSA. CDR3 size: 13 residues. The V gene lost 0 bases and the J gene lost 7 bases, with 9 bases spanning the gap. Findings of the study overall: HLA-C-restricted, CMV-specific TCR beta clonotypes were dominant ex vivo. Of the TCR beta families, the public ones yielded a cumulative frequency that identified carriers of CMV plus the relevant HLA.

This clonotype was detected ten times or more. Its specificity is unknown. The sequenced sample consisted of PBMCs. This receptor was taken from a human donor in good health (CMV status not recorded). Some clones in this sample may be carry-over from other donors' samples. V and J are TRBV7-2 and TRBJ1-2; D perhaps matches TRBD1 (5 bases). CDR3 DNA: TGTGCCAGCAGCTTAGCCAGGGTGGGTGGCTACACCTTC. It codes for CASSLARVGGYTF.